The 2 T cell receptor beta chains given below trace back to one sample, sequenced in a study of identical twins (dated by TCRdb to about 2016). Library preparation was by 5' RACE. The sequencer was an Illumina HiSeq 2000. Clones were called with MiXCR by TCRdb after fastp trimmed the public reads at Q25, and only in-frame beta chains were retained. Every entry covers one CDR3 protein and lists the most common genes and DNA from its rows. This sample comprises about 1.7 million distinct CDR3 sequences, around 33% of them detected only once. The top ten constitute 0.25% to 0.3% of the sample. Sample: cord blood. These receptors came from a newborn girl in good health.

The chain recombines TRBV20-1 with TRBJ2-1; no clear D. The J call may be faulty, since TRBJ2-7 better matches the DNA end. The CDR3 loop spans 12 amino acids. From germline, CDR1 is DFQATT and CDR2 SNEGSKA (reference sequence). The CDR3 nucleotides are TGCAGTGCTAGGGACGCCTACAATGAGCAGTACTTC. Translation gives CSARDAYNEQYF.

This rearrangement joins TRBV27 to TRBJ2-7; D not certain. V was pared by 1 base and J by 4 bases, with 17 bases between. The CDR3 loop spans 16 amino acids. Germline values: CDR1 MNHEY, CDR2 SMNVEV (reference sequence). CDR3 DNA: TGTGCCAGCAGTTTATACGGCCCATCAACCGCGTACGAGCAGTACTTC. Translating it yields CASSLYGPSTAYEQYF.